Included here is one T cell receptor beta chain sequence, with context. In the original workflow: Nucleated cell counts were estimated from reference gene primer amplification. This table comes from immunoSEQ multiplex PCR, and its TCRdb copy is limited to in-frame clones, with some not included. The V and J calls and the clone size are those of that table, but D and trimming were determined from the DNA. The repertoire includes tens of thousands of clones, approximately 86% of them detected once, and 3% to 3.5% sits in the top ten. This specimen comes from a study of blood T cell repertoires in COVID-19. As for the study in general: Samples came from the United States, Italy and Spain, spanning acute and convalescent COVID-19. PBMCs, B-cell-depleted T cells, or T cells were the source of the cDNA or gDNA that made up the material.

Germline-derived CDR1 and CDR2 are LNHDA and SQIVND (reference sequence). V lost 1 base and J lost 7, with 8 bases in between. This CDR3 has 14 amino acids. The TCR sequence derives from a man aged 50 to 60 with active COVID-19. The chain uses TRBV19 and TRBJ1-6; D gene ambiguous. The source material was peripheral blood. DNA for the CDR3: TGTGCCAGTAGTATAGGCCAGGAAAATTCACCCCTCCACTTT. Amino acids: CASSIGQENSPLHF.